A selection of T cell receptor beta chains follows, all from one sample in a study of cytomegalovirus exposure and HLA in healthy donors. Only in-frame clones appear in the TCRdb table, and some are missing; sequencing was by immunoSEQ multiplex PCR. The table lists 300,000 to 400,000 clones, 75% to 90% of them singletons, with approximately 0.8% in the top ten. Specimen: PBMCs. All receptors come from a young woman in good health and CMV-seronegative. CDR3s include the opening cysteine and the closing phenylalanine or tryptophan. Each record gives: V gene, D gene, J gene, clone size, CDR3 DNA, CDR3 protein. A D gene is named only where the DNA matches it firmly. A clone size is listed for some rows: how often the clone was seen (once, few, many), or a class if it is expanded.

>TRBV2|TRBD1|TRBJ2-7|NA
TGTGCCAGCAGGGGACAGGGGAGCTACGAGCAGTACTTC
CASRGQGSYEQYF
>TRBV28|TRBD2|TRBJ2-5|NA
TGTGCCAGCACGGGGGGACTAGCAATTGAGACCCAGTACTTC
CASTGGLAIETQYF
>TRBV4-1|TRBD2|TRBJ2-1|NA
TGCGCCAGCAGCCAAGGTCCGCGGCTAGCGGGGTTGGGTGAGCAGTTCTTC
CASSQGPRLAGLGEQFF
>TRBV29-1|TRBD1|TRBJ1-4|NA
TGCAGCGTTGAAGGATTGGGGGACAGTCTTGGGAAACTGTTTTTT
CSVEGLGDSLGKLFF
>TRBV25-1|NA|TRBJ2-1|NA
TGTGCCAGCAATAAAAACCGGGACACTCTCTACAATGAGCAGTTCTTC
CASNKNRDTLYNEQFF
>TRBV30|NA|TRBJ1-6|NA
TGTGCCGGAAACTCCCAGGGCTCCTATAATTCACCCCTCCACTTT
CAGNSQGSYNSPLHF
>TRBV2|TRBD1|TRBJ2-5|NA
TGTGCCAGCAGTACCCCTGACAGGGTCCTGTACCAAGAGACCCAGTACTTC
CASSTPDRVLYQETQYF
>TRBV7-8|NA|TRBJ2-7|once
TGTGCCAGCAGCGAACACTACGAGCAGTACTTC
CASSEHYEQYF
>TRBV4-1|NA|TRBJ1-2|NA
TGCGCCAGCAGCCCTTCGAGCGCTTATGGCTACACCTTC
CASSPSSAYGYTF
>TRBV10-2|NA|TRBJ2-5|NA
TGCGCCAGCAGTGAGCGGGGAGATTTCTGGCAGCCGCAAGAGACCCAGTACTTC
CASSERGDFWQPQETQYF
>TRBV30|NA|TRBJ2-1|NA
TGTGCCTGGAGTATGACTAGTAACAATGAGCAGTTCTTC
CAWSMTSNNEQFF
>TRBV19|TRBD1|TRBJ1-4|NA
TGTGCCAGTAGTACTTTACAGGGGAAGAGTGAAAAACTGTTTTTT
CASSTLQGKSEKLFF
>TRBV30|TRBD1|TRBJ2-3|NA
TGTGCCTGGAGCGGCAGGGGGATAATTACAAAGGTCAACAGGTTGAAGTATTTT
CAWSGRGIITKVNRLKYF
>TRBV19|TRBD2|TRBJ2-1|NA
TGTGCCAGTAGTACCTTAGCGGGGTCCTACAATGAGCAGTTCTTC
CASSTLAGSYNEQFF
>TRBV25-1|TRBD1|TRBJ1-6|few
TGTGCCAGCAGTGAATTGGACAGGGAGGATTCACCCCTCCACTTT
CASSELDREDSPLHF
>TRBV7-9|TRBD2|TRBJ2-1|NA
TGTGCCAGCAGCTCGGTAGCGGGAGTGGCCTACAATGAGCAGTTCTTC
CASSSVAGVAYNEQFF
>TRBV7-2|TRBD2|TRBJ2-7|NA
TGTGCCAGCAGCTTAGTTGCGGGGGGTTCGCCCTACGAGCAGTACTTC
CASSLVAGGSPYEQYF